A single sample gave rise to the 5 T cell receptor beta chains below, sequenced in a study of cytomegalovirus exposure and HLA in healthy donors (dated by TCRdb to the late 2010s). Libraries were prepared through the immunoSEQ multiplex PCR assay. For the multiplex PCR, a mixture combining 60 forward primers for TCR Vbeta segments and 13 reverse primers for TCR Jbeta segments was used. Held by TCRdb, this immuneACCESS table contains in-frame sequences only and omits some clones. Under half of the omission traces to an unresolved V gene where checked; the cause of the rest is unknown. The sample table contains some 100,000 clones; only one count was recorded for roughly 80% of them. Of the sample, 4.6% is held by the ten largest clones. Material: PBMCs. Every receptor here comes from a woman in her thirties or forties in good health and CMV-seropositive.

A few counts support this clone. The CDR3 here is CATEPGQFNQPQHF. The CDR3 DNA reads as TGTGCCACCGAACCAGGACAGTTCAATCAGCCCCAGCATTTT. The genes are TRBV6-4 and TRBJ1-5; D is possibly TRBD1 (6 bases). The CDR3 sequence is 14 residues long. Germline V gene lookup returns CDR1 MRHNA and CDR2 SNTAGT. With 10 bases removed from V and 3 bases from J, the gap between germline ends came to 16 bases.

Turning to this clone: Other DNA variants within this sample encode the same CDR3. The V and J genes are TRBV6-4 and TRBJ2-5; a possible D gene is TRBD1 (6 bases). CDR3 length: 15 residues. From germline, CDR1 is MRHNA and CDR2 SNTAGT. Trimming stripped 3 bases from V and 2 bases from J, with 13 bases between. The CDR3 is CASSDPRTGQETQYF. In nucleotides, the CDR3 is TGTGCCAGCAGTGATCCACGTACAGGGCAAGAGACCCAGTACTTC.

The chain's CDR3 is CASSPIWTASYGYTF. CDR3 DNA: TGTGCCAGCAGCCCAATCTGGACAGCAAGTTATGGCTACACCTTC. The V gene is TRBV5-8, the J gene TRBJ1-2; a weak D match, TRBD1 (6 bases). Germline V gene sequence: CDR1 SGHTS, CDR2 YDEGEE. The CDR3 covers 15 residues. V was trimmed by 4 bases and J by 5 bases, leaving 18 bases between them.

This chain uses TRBV11-2 with TRBJ2-5; 8 nucleotides agree with TRBD2. Germline assignment: CDR1 SGHAT and CDR2 FQNNGV. Trimming took 3 bases from V and 0 from J; bases not matched to a gene: 3. This CDR3 has 15 residues. The CDR3 sequence is CASSFSGKYQETQYF. In nucleotides, the CDR3 is TGTGCCAGCAGCTTTAGCGGGAAGTACCAAGAGACCCAGTACTTC.

The genes are TRBV5-6 and TRBJ1-3; possible D gene TRBD1, 5 bases. The length of the CDR3 is 16 residues. Germline values: CDR1 SGHDT, CDR2 YYEEEE. Between the trimmed V and J ends, which lost 4 bases and 0 bases, there was a span of 14 bases. CDR3 protein: CASSPIGAHSGNTIYF. The CDR3 DNA sequence: TGTGCCAGCAGCCCCATAGGGGCCCACTCTGGAAACACCATATATTTT.